This TCR beta chain originates from a study of tumor-infiltrating lymphocytes in primary liver carcinoma. Researchers drew blood RNA from unsorted whole blood and extracted germline DNA as well. Constant-region priming of 500 ng total RNA yielded TCR beta cDNA. Three nested multiplex PCR rounds of slightly modified ARM-PCR generated TCR beta libraries. TRBV1-TRBV30 forward primers paired with a C-beta reverse primer were used in the first two PCR rounds, which ran roughly 10 cycles each. TCRdb independently ran MiXCR on the multiplex PCR reads; one entry per CDR3 protein. The table records about 200,000 distinct CDR3 sequences, about two thirds of them present only once. Germline CDR1 MNHNY, CDR2 SVGAGI (reference sequence). Trimming left V 7 bases short and J 10 bases short, with 17 bases between. The CDR3 is 14 residues long.

V gene TRBV6-6 combines with J gene TRBJ1-6, with a tentative D call TRBD1 (5 bases). The sequence was obtained from an older woman with primary liver carcinoma and hepatitis B virus infection. Specimen: peripheral blood. The CDR3 is CASTTGGSGSPLHF. DNA for the CDR3: TGTGCCAGCACCACGGGGGGGTCGGGGTCACCCCTCCACTTT.